The 2 T cell receptor beta chains in this list originate from one sample, sequenced in a study of T-cell reconstitution after alpha-beta-depleted transplantation in children. Unique molecular identifiers were incorporated during preparation of the TCRbeta library. TCRdb passed the PCR reads through MiXCR, listing each CDR3 protein once. Of some 240,000 distinct CDR3 sequences in the sample, around 12% were seen once. Sequences were derived from PBMCs from the stem cell graft donor, sampled from the stem cell graft. The receptors come from a human donor who donated a stem cell graft to a child with acute lymphoblastic leukemia.

The CDR3 nucleotides read TGTGCCAGCAGCAGGACAGGGGGGGGGGCCAACGTCCTGACTTTC. Translated: CASSRTGGGANVLTF. The chain links TRBV6-1 to TRBJ2-6; 10 bases are shared with TRBD1. The CDR3 is 15 amino acids. Per the germline V gene, CDR1 is MNHNS and CDR2 is SASEGT. V was clipped by 6 bases and J by 4 bases; unmatched bases: 3.

This clonotype was observed at least ten times. CDR3 residues: CASSLTGSSETQYF. DNA of the CDR3: TGCGCCAGCAGCTTAACAGGAAGCTCAGAGACCCAGTACTTC. This chain connects TRBV5-1 to TRBJ2-5, with D maybe TRBD1 (5 bases). Germline lookup yields CDR1 SGHRS and CDR2 YFSETQ. The CDR3 is 14 amino acids. V was shortened by 2 bases and J by 4 bases, with 12 bases between the two germline ends. Together with reference TRBV5-1 and TRBJ2-5, the CDR3 gives the full variable domain: KAGVTQTPRYLIKTRGQQVTLSCSPISGHRSVSWYQQTPGQGLQFLFEYFSETQRNKGNFPGRFSGRQFSNSRSEMNVSTLELGDSALYLCASSLTGSSETQYFGPGTRLLVL.